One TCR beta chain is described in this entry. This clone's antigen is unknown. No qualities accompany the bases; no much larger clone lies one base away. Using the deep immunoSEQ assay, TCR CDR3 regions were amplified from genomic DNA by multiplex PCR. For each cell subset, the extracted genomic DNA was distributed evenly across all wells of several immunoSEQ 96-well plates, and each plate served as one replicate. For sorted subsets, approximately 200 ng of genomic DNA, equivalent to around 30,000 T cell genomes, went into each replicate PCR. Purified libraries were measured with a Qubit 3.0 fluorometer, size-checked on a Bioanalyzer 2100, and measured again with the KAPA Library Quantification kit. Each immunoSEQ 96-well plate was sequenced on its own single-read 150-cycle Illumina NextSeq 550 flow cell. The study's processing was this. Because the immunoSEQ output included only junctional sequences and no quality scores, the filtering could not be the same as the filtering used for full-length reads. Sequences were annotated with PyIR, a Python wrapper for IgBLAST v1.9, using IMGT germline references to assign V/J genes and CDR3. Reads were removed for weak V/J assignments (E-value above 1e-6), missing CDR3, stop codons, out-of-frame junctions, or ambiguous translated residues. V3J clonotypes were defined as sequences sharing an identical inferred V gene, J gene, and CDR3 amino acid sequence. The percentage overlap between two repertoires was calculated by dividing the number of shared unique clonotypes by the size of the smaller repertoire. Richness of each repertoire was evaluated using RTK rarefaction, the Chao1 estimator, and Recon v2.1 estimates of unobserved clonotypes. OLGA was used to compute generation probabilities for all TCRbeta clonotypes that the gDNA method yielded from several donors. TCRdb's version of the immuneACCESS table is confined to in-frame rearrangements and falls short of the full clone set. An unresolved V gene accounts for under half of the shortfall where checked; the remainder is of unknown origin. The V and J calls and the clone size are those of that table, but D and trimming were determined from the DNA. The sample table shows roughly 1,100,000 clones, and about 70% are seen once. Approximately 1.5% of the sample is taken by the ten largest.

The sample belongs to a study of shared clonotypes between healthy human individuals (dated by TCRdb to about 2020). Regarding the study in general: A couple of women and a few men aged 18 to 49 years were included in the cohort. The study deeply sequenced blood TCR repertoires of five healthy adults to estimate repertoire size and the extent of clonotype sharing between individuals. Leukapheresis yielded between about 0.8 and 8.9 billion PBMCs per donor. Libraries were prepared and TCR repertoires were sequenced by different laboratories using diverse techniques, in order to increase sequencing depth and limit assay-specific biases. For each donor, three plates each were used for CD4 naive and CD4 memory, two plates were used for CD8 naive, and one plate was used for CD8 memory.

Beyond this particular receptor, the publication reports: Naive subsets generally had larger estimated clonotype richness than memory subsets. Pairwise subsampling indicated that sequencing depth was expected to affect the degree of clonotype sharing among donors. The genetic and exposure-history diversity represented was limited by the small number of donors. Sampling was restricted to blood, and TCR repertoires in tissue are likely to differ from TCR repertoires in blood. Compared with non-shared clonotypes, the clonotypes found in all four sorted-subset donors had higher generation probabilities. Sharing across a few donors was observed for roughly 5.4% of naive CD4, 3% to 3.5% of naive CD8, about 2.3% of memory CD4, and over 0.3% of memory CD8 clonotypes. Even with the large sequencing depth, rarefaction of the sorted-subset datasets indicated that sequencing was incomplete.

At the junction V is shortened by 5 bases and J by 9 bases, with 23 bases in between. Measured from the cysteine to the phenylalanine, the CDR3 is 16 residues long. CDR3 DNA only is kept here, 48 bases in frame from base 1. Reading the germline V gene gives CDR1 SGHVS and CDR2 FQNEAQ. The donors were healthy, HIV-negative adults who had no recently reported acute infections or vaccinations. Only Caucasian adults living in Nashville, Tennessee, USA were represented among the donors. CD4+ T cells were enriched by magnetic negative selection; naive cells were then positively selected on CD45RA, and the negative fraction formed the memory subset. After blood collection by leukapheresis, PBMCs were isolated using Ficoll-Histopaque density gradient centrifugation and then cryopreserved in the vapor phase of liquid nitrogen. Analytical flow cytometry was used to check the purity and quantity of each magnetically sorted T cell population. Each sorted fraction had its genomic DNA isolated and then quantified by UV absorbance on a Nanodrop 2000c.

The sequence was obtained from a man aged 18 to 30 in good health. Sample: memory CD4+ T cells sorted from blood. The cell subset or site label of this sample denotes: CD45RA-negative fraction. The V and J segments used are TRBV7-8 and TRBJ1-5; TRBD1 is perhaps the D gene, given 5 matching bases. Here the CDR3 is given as CASSAQSWDGASPQHF. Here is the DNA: TGTGCCAGCAGCGCCCAATCGTGGGACGGAGCGTCGCCCCAGCATTTT.